A single sample is the source of the 24 T cell receptor beta chains below, sequenced in a study of cytomegalovirus exposure and HLA in healthy donors. It was with 60 Vbeta and 13 Jbeta primers that the PCR ran. The protocol was immunoSEQ multiplex PCR, while the TCRdb copy is restricted to in-frame clones and leaves out a portion. The data show around 90,000 clones, with 82% seen just once and around 3.8% held by the top ten. Sequences were obtained from PBMCs. The source of these receptors is a man aged 45-60 years in good health and CMV-seronegative.

This chain links TRBV28 with TRBJ1-4, with 10 positions matching TRBD1. There are 15 residues in the CDR3. CDR1 and CDR2 from the germline V gene are MDHEN and SYDVKM. The V gene end was trimmed by 6 bases and the J gene end by 8 bases; junction bases not matched to a gene: 9. This CDR3 reads CASRSPGTGEEKLFF. DNA of the CDR3: TGTGCCAGCAGGTCCCCCGGGACAGGGGAGGAAAAACTGTTTTTT.

The sample holds a few counts of this clone. This rearrangement joins TRBV6-1 to TRBJ1-6; a weak D match, TRBD1 (5 bases). V was pared by 6 bases and J by 7 bases, with 13 bases between. Germline V gene sequence: CDR1 MNHNS, CDR2 SASEGT. The length of the CDR3 is 14 residues. CDR3 protein: CASSSGTANSPLHF. The DNA for the CDR3 is TGTGCCAGCAGCTCCGGGACTGCAAATTCACCCCTCCACTTT.

The chain has TRBV19 and TRBJ2-7; D perhaps matches TRBD2 (6 bases). Germline assignment: CDR1 LNHDA and CDR2 SQIVND (reference sequence). V gave up 4 bases and J gave up 0 bases, with 13 bases separating them. The CDR3 covers 15 residues. The CDR3 bases are TGTGCCAGTAGTACACGATTAGCGGTCTCCTACGAGCAGTACTTC. Translation: CASSTRLAVSYEQYF.

V is TRBV7-3 and J is TRBJ2-1, with TRBD2 matching 9 bases. CDR3 length: 15 residues. V was clipped by 4 bases and J by 1 base; unmatched bases: 2. Germline values: CDR1 SGHTA, CDR2 FQGTGA. The CDR3 DNA sequence: TGTGCCAGCAGCTCCCTAGCGGGGTCCTACAATGAGCAGTTCTTC. This translates into CASSSLAGSYNEQFF.

The J gene is TRBJ2-3, the V gene TRBV2; 9 bases are a match to TRBD2. The germline gives CDR1 SNHLY, CDR2 FYNNEI. The V segment lost 6 bases and the J segment 2 bases; nucleotides outside the gene matches: 6. The CDR3 is made up of 15 amino acids. CDR3 in amino acids: CASRGREGLTDTQYF. The CDR3 DNA reads TGTGCCAGCAGGGGGCGGGAGGGCCTCACAGATACGCAGTATTTT.

The V call is TRBV5-6, the J call TRBJ2-3; the match to TRBD2 covers 9 bases. The J segment lost 6 bases and the V segment lost 4 bases, leaving 15 bases of the junction unmatched. Germline V lookup: CDR1 SGHDT, CDR2 YYEEEE. This CDR3 contains 17 residues. This CDR3 is CASSPGLAGLVRDTQYF. The CDR3, as DNA: TGTGCCAGCAGCCCCGGTCTAGCGGGATTGGTAAGGGATACGCAGTATTTT.

This rearrangement joins TRBV19 to TRBJ2-7; D might be TRBD1 (6 bases). Germline CDR1 reads LNHDA; CDR2 reads SQIVND (reference sequence). V was trimmed by 8 bases and J by 2 bases, leaving 16 bases between them. The CDR3 consists of 14 residues. Here the CDR3 DNA reads TGTGCCAGTGCAGCCTCGACAGGAACCTACGAGCAGTACTTC. It yields the protein CASAASTGTYEQYF.

V gene TRBV6-1 combines with J gene TRBJ2-6, with D maybe TRBD2 (7 bases). The CDR3 contains 15 residues. Germline V gives CDR1 MNHNS, CDR2 SASEGT. V was cut by 8 bases and J by 9 bases, with 20 bases left in between. The CDR3, as DNA: TGTGCCAGCTCTCCGGGGGGCGAGATAGACAACGTCCTGACTTTC. This gives the protein CASSPGGEIDNVLTF.

This clone has only a few counts. This chain connects TRBV27 to TRBJ2-7; weak D call: TRBD1 (6 bases). V was cut by 3 bases and J by 4 bases, with 13 bases left in between. Germline V gene data show CDR1 as MNHEY and CDR2 as SMNVEV (reference sequence). The length of the CDR3 is 14 residues. The CDR3 region is CASSLGRGEYEQYF. As DNA, the CDR3 is TGTGCCAGCAGTTTGGGCAGGGGAGAATACGAGCAGTACTTC.

The chain has TRBV27 and TRBJ1-2, with 9 bases matching TRBD1. The germline V gene has CDR1 MNHEY and CDR2 SMNVEV (reference sequence). The CDR3 runs 15 residues. V shed 5 bases and J 7 bases; nucleotides not matched to a gene: 11. CDR3 bases: TGTGCCAGCAGTCCATCACAGGGGGCTAGTCGTGGCTACACCTTC. Its translation: CASSPSQGASRGYTF.

This chain joins TRBV9 and TRBJ2-5; tentative D call: TRBD2 (6 bases). The CDR3 sequence is 14 residues long. V was cut by 4 bases and J by 1 base, with 11 bases left in between. Germline V gene lookup returns CDR1 SGDLS and CDR2 YYNGEE. The DNA of the CDR3 is TGTGCCAGCAGCCGGGGACTTCTCCAAGAGACCCAGTACTTC. Amino acids: CASSRGLLQETQYF.

This rearrangement joins TRBV28 to TRBJ2-7; TRBD1 matches 9 bases. Germline-derived CDR1 and CDR2 are MDHEN and SYDVKM. The CDR3 has 14 amino acids. V lost 7 bases and J lost 3; bases outside the gene matches: 7. The CDR3 spells CASNTGQGIYEQYF. The DNA for the CDR3 is TGTGCCAGCAATACGGGACAGGGCATCTACGAGCAGTACTTC.

This sequence joins TRBV7-9 and TRBJ2-7, with 8 positions matching TRBD1. The CDR3 spans 13 residues. The J segment lost 5 bases and the V segment lost 5 bases, leaving 5 bases of the junction unmatched. Germline lookup yields CDR1 SEHNR and CDR2 FQNEAQ (reference sequence). This CDR3 is CASSIPDRDEQYF. In DNA form, the CDR3 reads TGTGCCAGCAGCATCCCGGACAGGGACGAGCAGTACTTC.

The chain has TRBV9 and TRBJ1-1; D ambiguous. The CDR3 is made up of 14 amino acids. Trimming removed 0 bases at V and 1 base at J, with 7 bases between. Germline CDR1 is SGDLS and CDR2 is YYNGEE. In DNA, the CDR3 is TGTGCCAGCAGCGTAGGGGCCTCGAACACTGAAGCTTTCTTT. As protein: CASSVGASNTEAFF. The full variable domain, completed using reference TRBV9 and TRBJ1-1, is DSGVTQTPKHLITATGQRVTLRCSPRSGDLSVYWYQQSLDQGLQFLIQYYNGEERAKGNILERFSAQQFPDLHSELNLSSLELGDSALYFCASSVGASNTEAFFGQGTRLTVV.

The V and J genes are TRBV7-9 and TRBJ2-1; 14 positions match TRBD2. CDR3 length: 16 residues. The V segment lost 5 bases and the J segment 7 bases; nucleotides outside the gene matches: 7. Germline CDR1 reads SEHNR; CDR2 reads FQNEAQ (reference sequence). The DNA for the CDR3 is TGTGCCAGCAGCGTAAGGGGGACTAGCGGGAGTAATGAGCAGTTCTTC. The encoded protein is CASSVRGTSGSNEQFF.

J is TRBJ1-4 and V is TRBV18; a weak D match, TRBD1 (5 bases). The CDR3 has 14 amino acids. The germline gives CDR1 KGHSH, CDR2 LQKENI. Trimming took 3 bases from V and 8 from J, leaving 13 bases between them. The CDR3 loop is CASSPPGGNEKLFF. The DNA for the CDR3 is TGTGCCAGCTCACCGCCTGGGGGGAACGAAAAACTGTTTTTT.

V usage is TRBV2 and J usage is TRBJ2-7, with a weak D call TRBD2 (5 bases). Trimming stripped 9 bases from V and 0 bases from J, with 12 bases between. This CDR3 spans 13 amino acids. Germline V gene data show CDR1 as SNHLY and CDR2 as FYNNEI. The CDR3 spells CASGSYNSYEQYF. The CDR3 DNA reads as TGTGCCAGTGGGAGCTACAACTCCTACGAGCAGTACTTC.

The V and J genes are TRBV5-1 and TRBJ2-1, with 9 nucleotides matching TRBD1. CDR3 length: 15 amino acids. The ends lost 3 bases at V and 3 bases at J; junction bases unmatched: 4. Germline V gene lookup returns CDR1 SGHRS and CDR2 YFSETQ. CDR3 bases: TGCGCCAGCAGCTATCGGACAGGGGTCTACAATGAGCAGTTCTTC. Amino acid sequence: CASSYRTGVYNEQFF. Based on the CDR3 plus reference TRBV5-1 and TRBJ2-1, the full variable domain is KAGVTQTPRYLIKTRGQQVTLSCSPISGHRSVSWYQQTPGQGLQFLFEYFSETQRNKGNFPGRFSGRQFSNSRSEMNVSTLELGDSALYLCASSYRTGVYNEQFFGPGTRLTVL.

V gene TRBV6-4 combines with J gene TRBJ2-1; 7 nucleotides line up with TRBD1. Trimming cost V 4 bases and J 9 bases; bases outside gene matches: 12. Germline values: CDR1 MRHNA, CDR2 SNTAGT. The CDR3 loop spans 15 amino acids. CDR3 protein: CASSVDKTGPSEQFF. Here the CDR3 DNA reads TGTGCCAGCAGTGTGGATAAGACAGGGCCCTCTGAGCAGTTCTTC.

The chain employs TRBV29-1 and TRBJ2-4; 10 nucleotides match TRBD1. V lost 3 bases to trimming and J lost 7 bases; unmatched junction nucleotides: 3. Germline CDR1 SQVTM, CDR2 ANQGSEA. CDR3 length: 13 residues. The CDR3 nucleotides read TGCAGCGTTGAGGCGGGACAGGGGAACATTCAGTACTTC. Translation gives CSVEAGQGNIQYF.

The genes are TRBV5-1 and TRBJ1-2; D is perhaps TRBD1 (6 bases). CDR3 length equals 16 residues. Germline assignment: CDR1 SGHRS and CDR2 YFSETQ. V lost 0 bases to trimming and J lost 5 bases, with 17 bases between them. This CDR3 reads CASSLEAGAGKYGYTF. CDR3 DNA sequence: TGCGCCAGCAGCTTGGAGGCAGGGGCAGGAAAATATGGCTACACCTTC.

This clone occurred once. V usage is TRBV9 and J usage is TRBJ2-7; a possible D gene is TRBD2 (7 bases). CDR3 size: 14 residues. Per the germline V gene, CDR1 is SGDLS and CDR2 is YYNGEE. V dropped 3 bases and J dropped 5 bases, with 15 bases sitting between them. The CDR3 sequence is CASSAPGGQNEQYF. DNA for the CDR3: TGTGCCAGCAGCGCCCCGGGGGGACAAAACGAGCAGTACTTC.

This clone was observed a handful of times. The V gene is TRBV9, the J gene TRBJ1-2; tentatively, D is TRBD1 (6 bases). Germline CDR1 and CDR2: SGDLS and YYNGEE. The ends were cut back, 2 bases at V and 0 bases at J, with 11 bases in the middle. This CDR3 has 15 amino acids. In DNA form, the CDR3 reads TGTGCCAGCAGCGTTGGGGGGGCTACTAACTATGGCTACACCTTC. Protein sequence: CASSVGGATNYGYTF.

The genes are TRBV15 and TRBJ1-2; TRBD1 matches at 9 bases. The ends lost 3 bases at V and 4 bases at J; junction bases unmatched: 3. The CDR3 extends over 14 amino acids. CDR1 LNHNV and CDR2 YYDKDF come from the germline V gene (reference sequence). CDR3 in amino acids: CATSRGQGPYGYTF. The CDR3 DNA reads TGTGCCACCAGCAGGGGACAGGGTCCCTATGGCTACACCTTC.